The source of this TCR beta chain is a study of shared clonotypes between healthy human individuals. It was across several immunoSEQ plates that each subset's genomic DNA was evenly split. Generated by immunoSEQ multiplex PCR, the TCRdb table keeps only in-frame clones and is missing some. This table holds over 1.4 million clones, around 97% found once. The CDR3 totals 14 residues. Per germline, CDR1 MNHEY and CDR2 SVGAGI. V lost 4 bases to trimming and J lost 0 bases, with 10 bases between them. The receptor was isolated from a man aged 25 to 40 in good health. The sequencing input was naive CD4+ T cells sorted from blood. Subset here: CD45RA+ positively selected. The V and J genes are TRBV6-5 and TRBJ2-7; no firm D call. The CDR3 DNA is TGTGCCAGCAGTTCGGGCGGCTTCTCCTACGAGCAGTACTTC. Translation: CASSSGGFSYEQYF.